This T cell receptor beta chain was found in a study of long-term antiretroviral therapy in people with HIV. Per germline, CDR1 MNHNS and CDR2 SASEGT. The V gene end was trimmed by 1 base and the J gene end by 3 bases; junction bases not matched to a gene: 6. The CDR3 runs to 17 residues. Sequencing used immunoSEQ v3.0 at survey level. A per-sample goal of about 40,000-55,000 T-cell genomes was targeted by sequencing. Some clones are missing from TCRdb's copy, which holds only in-frame ones; the method was immunoSEQ multiplex PCR. Of fewer than 30,000 clones listed, more than 70% are singletons. With regard to this clone: What it binds is unknown.

Overall study results and limits: ART was followed by higher diversity that remained below transplant donor controls.

The material sequenced was unsorted PBMCs, taken 0.8 years after starting antiretroviral therapy. The chain carries TRBV6-1 and TRBJ2-3, with 11 bases matching TRBD2. The clonotype comes from a woman aged 25 to 45 with HIV. The CDR3 sequence is CASSEGKTSGGTDTQYF. The CDR3 bases are TGTGCCAGCAGTGAAGGGAAAACTAGCGGGGGTACAGATACGCAGTATTTT.